The 21 T cell receptor beta chains reported below all come from one sample, sequenced in a study of Ad26.COV2.S vaccination and SARS-CoV-2 variants. The protocol was immunoSEQ multiplex PCR, while the TCRdb copy is restricted to in-frame clones and leaves out a portion. The sample consists of approximately 450,000 clones, 90% of them appearing once. Treatment of the sample: 19 received Ad26.COV2.S at low or high dose, single or two shots; about 5 received placebo; per-sample allocation not given. On day 63 after the first injection, vaccine and placebo recipients gave samples. This material consisted of peripheral blood, taken in a trial of Ad26.COV2.S vaccine versus placebo. The receptors come from a person between 18 and 65 years old who received the Ad26.COV2.S COVID-19 vaccine or a placebo.

The V gene is TRBV19, the J gene TRBJ2-3, with 9 bases identical to TRBD1. CDR3 length: 15 amino acids. After removal of 6 bases from V and 4 bases from J, the junction contained 8 bases not matched to a gene. Germline V gene lookup returns CDR1 LNHDA and CDR2 SQIVND (reference sequence). This chain's CDR3 is CASSPGTGNPDTQYF. In DNA, the CDR3 is TGTGCCAGTAGCCCCGGGACAGGGAATCCAGATACGCAGTATTTT.

The chain recombines TRBV19 with TRBJ2-1, with D possibly TRBD2 on 6 matching bases. CDR1 LNHDA and CDR2 SQIVND come from the germline V gene (reference sequence). Deletions cut 2 bases from V and 10 bases from J, with 18 bases between. The CDR3 covers 15 residues. This chain's CDR3 is CASSIRPGPGGEQFF. CDR3 nucleotide sequence: TGTGCCAGTAGTATAAGACCGGGCCCCGGAGGGGAGCAGTTCTTC.

Points on this clone: Other nucleotide sequences from this sample produce the same CDR3. The rearrangement joins TRBV25-1 to TRBJ1-1, with D unresolved. The CDR3 contains 13 residues. The germline gives CDR1 MGHDK, CDR2 SYGVNS. Trimming left V 2 bases short and J 1 base short, with 5 bases between. The CDR3: CASSEGRNTEAFF. In nucleotides, the CDR3 is TGTGCCAGCAGTGAAGGTCGGAACACTGAAGCTTTCTTT.

This chain connects TRBV19 to TRBJ1-2; perhaps TRBD1 as D (5 bases). Per the germline V gene, CDR1 is LNHDA and CDR2 is SQIVND (reference sequence). V dropped 4 bases and J dropped 6 bases, with 21 bases sitting between them. This CDR3 has 16 residues. CDR3 nucleotides: TGTGCCAGTAGTACCCTAGGGGTAGGGAGAGGAGATGGCTACACCTTC. Translating it yields CASSTLGVGRGDGYTF.

The V call is TRBV4-3, the J call TRBJ1-3, with D possibly matching TRBD1 (5 bases). V shed 4 bases and J shed 4 bases, with 20 bases lying between them. This CDR3 comprises 17 residues. Germline CDR1 reads LGHNA; CDR2 reads YSLEER. CDR3 coding DNA: TGCGCCAGCAGCCGGGAATTGGGGGGGAACTCCGGAAACACCATATATTTT. It encodes CASSRELGGNSGNTIYF.

The sample holds a few counts of this clone. J is TRBJ1-1 and V is TRBV9; no clear D gene. In germline, CDR1 is SGDLS, CDR2 YYNGEE. V lost 4 bases, J lost 1 base, and 8 bases lay in between. The CDR3 runs to 13 residues. CDR3 DNA: TGTGCCAGCAGCAGACAAGGGAACACTGAAGCTTTCTTT. Translation: CASSRQGNTEAFF.

The rearrangement links TRBV3-1 (or the pseudogene TRBV3-2) to TRBJ1-3; D ambiguous. Germline CDR1 and CDR2: LGHDT and YNNKEL (reference sequence). The CDR3 runs 17 residues. Trimming pared 0 bases from V and 2 bases from J, leaving 14 bases between. The CDR3 here is CASSQDWGMAPGNTIYF. CDR3 bases: TGTGCCAGCAGCCAAGATTGGGGAATGGCACCTGGAAACACCATATATTTT.

The chain is built from TRBV10-3 and TRBJ1-1, with 7 positions matching TRBD1. The ends lost 3 bases at V and 6 bases at J; junction bases unmatched: 13. Germline-derived CDR1 and CDR2 are ENHRY and SYGVKD. There are 16 residues in the CDR3. The CDR3 DNA follows: TGTGCCATCAGTGACCCGGTCCTTGGACAGGTCGCTGAAGCTTTCTTT. Translation: CAISDPVLGQVAEAFF.

The chain employs TRBV7-2 and TRBJ1-1, with no clear D. The length of the CDR3 is 14 residues. V was cut by 1 base and J by 2 bases, with 8 bases left in between. In germline, CDR1 is SGHTA, CDR2 FQGNSA. Here the CDR3 reads CASSLGPLNTEAFF. DNA of the CDR3: TGTGCCAGCAGCTTAGGTCCCCTTAACACTGAAGCTTTCTTT.

The chain uses TRBV4-3 and TRBJ2-2; no firm D call. V gave up 0 bases and J gave up 2 bases, with 16 bases separating them. In germline, CDR1 is LGHNA, CDR2 YSLEER. This CDR3 region has 18 residues. The CDR3 DNA follows: TGCGCCAGCAGCCAAGAGGAGTATGCTCTTTATAACACCGGGGAGCTGTTTTTT. This codes for CASSQEEYALYNTGELFF.

V and J are TRBV19 and TRBJ2-4; 7 bases fit TRBD1. Germline CDR1 reads LNHDA; CDR2 reads SQIVND (reference sequence). J lost 8 bases, V lost 6 bases, and 7 bases had no gene match. The CDR3 is made up of 13 amino acids. The CDR3 region has the DNA TGTGCCAGTAGGGGGGACAGCCCGTACATTCAGTACTTC. Amino acid sequence: CASRGDSPYIQYF.

The J gene is TRBJ2-1, the V gene TRBV7-2, with D perhaps given as TRBD1 or TRBD2 (5 bases each). V lost 5 bases and J 10 bases, leaving 18 bases between the germline ends. The CDR3 has 14 amino acids. In germline, CDR1 is SGHTA, CDR2 FQGNSA. CDR3 nucleotide sequence: TGTGCCAGCAGCGAGAACCGGGACGACACGGAGCAGTTCTTC. Amino acid sequence: CASSENRDDTEQFF.

Concerning this clone: At the DNA level, this CDR3 is encoded by other sequences in the same sample as well. The rearrangement joins TRBV18 to TRBJ1-1; 9 bases map to TRBD1. CDR1 KGHSH and CDR2 LQKENI come from the germline V gene. The CDR3 spans 14 residues. Trimming removed 3 bases from V and 1 base from J; junction bases left unmatched: 0. The CDR3 loop is CASSPGQGNTEAFF. The CDR3 coding sequence is TGTGCCAGCTCACCGGGACAGGGGAACACTGAAGCTTTCTTT.

The genes are TRBV6-5 and TRBJ2-7; D perhaps matches TRBD2 (6 bases). The V gene lost 6 bases and the J gene lost 2 bases, with 14 bases spanning the gap. The length of the CDR3 is 14 residues. Germline V gene data show CDR1 as MNHEY and CDR2 as SVGAGI. The CDR3 protein is CASRSLGGAYEQYF. CDR3 sequence (DNA): TGTGCCAGCAGGTCTCTCGGCGGGGCCTACGAGCAGTACTTC.

The J gene is TRBJ1-5, the V gene TRBV6-5; perhaps TRBD1 as D (6 bases). The CDR3 consists of 14 residues. CDR1 MNHEY and CDR2 SVGAGI come from the germline V gene. V was trimmed by 9 bases and J by 0 bases, leaving 12 bases between them. The CDR3 spells CASSGVNSNQPQHF. The CDR3 bases are TGTGCCAGTTCAGGGGTTAATAGCAATCAGCCCCAGCATTTT.

V usage is TRBV5-1 and J usage is TRBJ1-6, with D unclear. V lost 0 bases to trimming and J lost 6 bases, with 10 bases between them. The CDR3 covers 15 residues. CDR1 is SGHRS and CDR2 is YFSETQ in the germline V gene. The CDR3 sequence is CASSLGGQVNSPLHF. The DNA for the CDR3 is TGCGCCAGCAGCTTGGGAGGGCAGGTTAATTCACCCCTCCACTTT.

The chain joins TRBV4-2 to TRBJ2-7; unclear D gene. Germline lookup yields CDR1 LGHNA and CDR2 YNFKEQ. V was trimmed by 0 bases and J by 3 bases, leaving 9 bases between them. This CDR3 contains 14 residues. In DNA form, the CDR3 reads TGTGCCAGCAGCCAAGACTATAACAACTACGAGCAGTACTTC. This gives the protein CASSQDYNNYEQYF.

Of note for this clone: The sample contains more than one DNA sequence encoding this CDR3. The chain is built from TRBV27 and TRBJ1-1; 8 bases map to TRBD1. The CDR3 is 13 amino acids. Per the germline V gene, CDR1 is MNHEY and CDR2 is SMNVEV (reference sequence). Trimming at V came to 2 bases and at J to 7 bases, leaving 3 bases not matched to a gene. DNA for the CDR3: TGTGCCAGCAGTTTACCAGGGGGCGATGAAGCTTTCTTT. Amino acids: CASSLPGGDEAFF.

This chain joins TRBV7-6 and TRBJ2-5; 10 bases are shared with TRBD2. Germline V gene lookup returns CDR1 SGHVS and CDR2 FNYEAQ. The CDR3 has 15 residues. J lost 2 bases, V lost 3 bases, and 3 bases had no gene match. CDR3: CASSFGLAVQETQYF. The CDR3 DNA reads as TGTGCCAGCAGCTTCGGACTAGCGGTACAAGAGACCCAGTACTTC.

The V call is TRBV5-1, the J call TRBJ1-1, with D maybe TRBD1 (6 bases). V was trimmed by 0 bases and J by 4 bases, leaving 13 bases between them. The CDR3 is made up of 15 amino acids. The germline V gene has CDR1 SGHRS and CDR2 YFSETQ. The CDR3 sequence is CASSLAIGGATEAFF. The CDR3 coding sequence is TGCGCCAGCAGCTTGGCCATAGGGGGTGCCACTGAAGCTTTCTTT.

The rearrangement joins TRBV28 to TRBJ2-1, with 9 bases lining up with TRBD2. The V gene end was trimmed by 6 bases and the J gene end by 7 bases; junction bases not matched to a gene: 10. This CDR3 comprises 15 residues. CDR1 is MDHEN and CDR2 is SYDVKM in the germline V gene. DNA of the CDR3: TGTGCCAGCAGATTCGTTAGCGGGAGTAGGAATGAGCAGTTCTTC. Encoded protein: CASRFVSGSRNEQFF.